This entry features one T cell receptor beta chain sequence. Its antigen is not identified. Sequenced material consisted of expressed TCRB transcripts (all of the isolated RNA was reverse transcribed). The protocol was immunoSEQ multiplex PCR, while the TCRdb copy is restricted to in-frame clones and leaves out a portion. The repertoire has approximately 260,000 clones, about a fifth of them found once; the top ten carry around 0.03%. This entry belongs to a study of beta chain features in type 1 diabetes. Study results and limitations: In all four CD4+ subsets, TCRB CDR3 length was significantly, moderately reduced in type 1 diabetes.

Sample: naive CD4+ T cells from blood. This clonotype was obtained from a woman aged 40 to 50 with type 1 diabetes.

The DNA for the CDR3 is TGTGCCAGCAGCTACGACAGGAATGGCTACACCTTC. Translating it yields CASSYDRNGYTF. The chain recombines TRBV6-6 with TRBJ1-2; a weak D match, TRBD1 (6 bases). CDR3 size: 12 residues. V shed 6 bases and J shed 6 bases, with 11 bases lying between them. CDR1 and CDR2 from the germline V gene are MNHNY and SVGAGI (reference sequence).